This TCR beta chain is from a study of cytomegalovirus exposure and HLA in healthy donors. Study-level information: Among the roughly 430 genotyped donors, 70% to 85% were placed in the Caucasian-associated ancestry cluster. Study outcomes and limitations: The classifier, whose performance was assessed in both the original and validation cohorts, reportedly diagnosed cytomegalovirus status with high specificity and sensitivity. CMV serostatus stood as the only immune exposure information on hand. Presence/absence analyses rested on an assumption that sequencing depth was roughly uniform across donors.

In the case of this clone: Its antigen is still unknown.

Trimming removed 3 bases at V and 0 bases at J, with 11 bases between. Germline CDR1 is SGHRS and CDR2 is YFSETQ. The CDR3 loop spans 15 amino acids. The PCR used 60 Vbeta and 13 Jbeta primers. Libraries were prepared by immunoSEQ multiplex PCR; TCRdb keeps only in-frame clonotypes and omits some of them. This table holds about 59,000 clones, 75% to 85% found once. Source material: PBMCs. The receptor's source is a human donor in good health. The chain recombines TRBV5-1 with TRBJ2-3; D ambiguous. In DNA, the CDR3 is TGCGCCAGCAGCTGGCGACTGGCAAGCACAGATACGCAGTATTTT. This translates into CASSWRLASTDTQYF.